Shown below are 21 T cell receptor beta chains from a single sample sequenced in a study of control samples from healthy donors and cancer patients. Sequencing was performed with immunoSEQ multiplex PCR; in TCRdb, only in-frame clones are kept and a portion is missing. The sample carries some 120,000 clones, 85% to 90% recorded once. The sample was PBMCs. These receptors came from a woman between 50 and 59 years old with colorectal cancer.

The chain joins TRBV7-8 to TRBJ1-6; D uncertain. V was clipped by 5 bases and J by 0 bases, with 11 bases between them. The CDR3 length is 16 residues. Germline loops: CDR1 SGHVS, CDR2 FQNEAQ. The CDR3 sequence: CASSLLSSSYNSPLHF. CDR3 bases: TGTGCCAGCAGCCTTCTCTCAAGCTCCTATAATTCACCCCTCCACTTT.

The chain combines TRBV6-4 with TRBJ1-6; tentatively, D is TRBD1 (6 bases). Germline CDR1 and CDR2: MRHNA and SNTAGT. V lost 2 bases and J lost 4, with 27 bases in between. The length of the CDR3 is 21 residues. The CDR3 protein is CASSDGKRGGIQNLYNSPLHF. As DNA, the CDR3 is TGTGCCAGCAGTGACGGCAAAAGGGGGGGGATACAGAATCTTTATAATTCACCCCTCCACTTT.

The rearrangement uses TRBV19 and TRBJ2-1; D unclear. The germline CDR1 and CDR2 sequences are LNHDA and SQIVND (reference sequence). The germline V and J ends were trimmed by 4 bases and 3 bases, with 1 base remaining between them. The CDR3 contains 11 residues. Written as DNA, the CDR3 is TGTGCCAGTAGTAGCTACAATGAGCAGTTCTTC. Translating it yields CASSSYNEQFF.

The chain uses TRBV5-6 and TRBJ1-6; D gene uncertain. V lost 6 bases and J lost 4, with 11 bases in between. CDR3 length: 14 residues. Germline loops: CDR1 SGHDT, CDR2 YYEEEE. In DNA form, the CDR3 reads TGTGCCAGCACCCCGGGGAGTTATAATTCACCCCTCCACTTT. Amino acid sequence: CASTPGSYNSPLHF.

The chain's CDR3 is CASRLETTGTGKDTIYF. The CDR3 nucleotides are TGCGCCAGCAGGCTTGAGACAACCGGGACAGGGAAGGACACCATATATTTT. J is TRBJ1-3 and V is TRBV5-1; 9 bases match TRBD1. Trimming took 5 bases from V and 8 from J; bases not matched to a gene: 17. In germline, CDR1 is SGHRS, CDR2 YFSETQ. The CDR3 has 17 amino acids.

J is TRBJ1-2 and V is TRBV5-1, with TRBD1 matching over 10 bases. The CDR3 has 16 amino acids. Germline V gives CDR1 SGHRS, CDR2 YFSETQ. The V segment lost 4 bases and the J segment 6 bases; nucleotides outside the gene matches: 12. CDR3 loop: CASSPNPGQGWDGYTF. As DNA, the CDR3 is TGCGCCAGCAGCCCGAACCCGGGACAGGGGTGGGATGGCTACACCTTC.

J is TRBJ2-2 and V is TRBV30; D may match TRBD1 or TRBD2 (6 bases each). V dropped 3 bases and J dropped 0 bases, with 11 bases sitting between them. Germline assignment: CDR1 GTSNPN and CDR2 SVGIG (reference sequence). The CDR3 contains 15 residues. The CDR3 coding sequence is TGTGCCTGGAGCCGAGGGGGGACGAACACCGGGGAGCTGTTTTTT. Residues: CAWSRGGTNTGELFF. Supplemented by reference TRBV30 and TRBJ2-2, the full variable domain reads SQTIHQWPATLVQPVGSPLSLECTVEGTSNPNLYWYRQAAGRGLQLLFYSVGIGQISSEVPQNLSASRPQDRQFILSSKKLLLSDSGFYLCAWSRGGTNTGELFFGEGSRLTVL.

The chain carries TRBV3-1 (or the pseudogene TRBV3-2) and TRBJ2-7; D is unclear. From germline, CDR1 is LGHDT and CDR2 YNNKEL (reference sequence). There are 13 residues in the CDR3. Trimming took off 0 bases at V and 2 bases at J, with 5 bases between the two ends. CDR3 bases: TGTGCCAGCAGCCAAGATAGAGCCTACGAGCAGTACTTC. Translation: CASSQDRAYEQYF.

This rearrangement joins TRBV5-4 to TRBJ2-7, with 7 positions matching TRBD1. Trimming cost V 4 bases and J 7 bases; bases outside gene matches: 11. This CDR3 comprises 14 residues. CDR1 and CDR2 from the germline V gene are SGHNT and YYREEE (reference sequence). In DNA form, the CDR3 reads TGTGCCAGCAGCACCGGGACAGCAGATTTGGAGCAGTACTTC. This sequence encodes CASSTGTADLEQYF.

The chain employs TRBV7-2 and TRBJ1-2; 8 nucleotides match TRBD1. Losses at the gene ends were 5 bases for V and 1 base for J; bases not matched to a gene: 6. The CDR3 loop spans 15 amino acids. Germline V gene data show CDR1 as SGHTA and CDR2 as FQGNSA. The CDR3 protein is CASSQGQGNNYGYTF. Here the CDR3 DNA reads TGTGCCAGCAGCCAAGGACAGGGAAATAACTATGGCTACACCTTC. Looking up the rest from reference TRBV7-2 and TRBJ1-2 gives the full variable domain: GAGVSQSPSNKVTEKGKDVELRCDPISGHTALYWYRQSLGQGLEFLIYFQGNSAPDKSGLPSDRFSAERTGGSVSTLTIQRTQQEDSAVYLCASSQGQGNNYGYTFGSGTRLTVV.

The chain recombines TRBV29-1 with TRBJ1-1; tentatively, D is TRBD1 (6 bases). Germline CDR1 reads SQVTM; CDR2 reads ANQGSEA. V lost 6 bases and J 2 bases, leaving 13 bases between the germline ends. This CDR3 has 13 residues. The CDR3 sequence is CSVGGPQNTEAFF. CDR3 sequence (DNA): TGCAGCGTGGGGGGGCCCCAAAACACTGAAGCTTTCTTT.

The rearrangement joins TRBV5-4 to TRBJ1-1; D not resolved. This CDR3 has 14 amino acids. V dropped 0 bases and J dropped 8 bases, with 14 bases sitting between them. Germline values: CDR1 SGHNT, CDR2 YYREEE (reference sequence). In DNA, the CDR3 is TGTGCCAGCAGCTTGGACCGGGTTGGCAGGGAAGCTTTCTTT. The encoded protein is CASSLDRVGREAFF.

The V call is TRBV29-1, the J call TRBJ1-1; D is possibly TRBD1 (5 bases). This CDR3 region has 13 residues. Germline V gene lookup returns CDR1 SQVTM and CDR2 ANQGSEA. Trimming took off 7 bases at V and 3 bases at J, with 15 bases between the two ends. CDR3 DNA: TGCAGCGGAAAGGATGGGGGTTACACTGAAGCTTTCTTT. The encoded protein is CSGKDGGYTEAFF.

The J gene is TRBJ1-4, the V gene TRBV19, with no clear D. V gave up 4 bases and J gave up 7 bases, with 13 bases separating them. This CDR3 is built from 14 residues. Germline assignment: CDR1 LNHDA and CDR2 SQIVND (reference sequence). Here the CDR3 DNA reads TGTGCCAGTAGTACCACAGACGCATCTGAAAAACTGTTTTTT. Its translation: CASSTTDASEKLFF.

The chain employs TRBV5-8 and TRBJ1-5; D uncertain. There are 14 residues in the CDR3. Trimming shortened V by 3 bases and J by 2 bases, and 9 bases separated the two germline ends. The V gene's germline CDR1 is SGHTS and CDR2 YDEGEE. CDR3 sequence reads: CASSSPYGNQPQHF. The CDR3 coding sequence is TGTGCCAGCAGCTCTCCCTATGGCAATCAGCCCCAGCATTTT.

About this clone: Different DNA sequences within this sample yield the same CDR3. This chain uses TRBV3-1 (or the pseudogene TRBV3-2) with TRBJ2-5; no clear D gene. V was pared by 1 base and J by 5 bases, with 2 bases between. This CDR3 spans 11 amino acids. The germline gives CDR1 LGHDT, CDR2 YNNKEL (reference sequence). The CDR3 loop is CASSQAETQYF. The DNA for the CDR3 is TGTGCCAGCAGCCAAGCCGAGACCCAGTACTTC.

This sequence joins TRBV5-1 and TRBJ1-1; 7 positions match TRBD1. The CDR3 covers 15 residues. Germline V lookup: CDR1 SGHRS, CDR2 YFSETQ. The ends lost 4 bases at V and 5 bases at J; junction bases unmatched: 11. CDR3 sequence reads: CASSPPRQGGTEAFF. The CDR3 DNA follows: TGCGCCAGCAGCCCCCCGAGACAGGGAGGGACTGAAGCTTTCTTT.

V gene TRBV10-2 combines with J gene TRBJ1-4; no clear D. Germline V gives CDR1 WSHSY, CDR2 SAAADI. With 6 bases removed from V and 6 bases from J, the gap between germline ends came to 17 bases. CDR3 length: 15 amino acids. CDR3 sequence reads: CASSRRLDWDEKLFF. The CDR3 DNA reads TGCGCCAGCAGCCGCAGGTTGGACTGGGATGAAAAACTGTTTTTT.

The rearrangement uses TRBV19 and TRBJ2-1; D is perhaps TRBD2 (5 bases). CDR3 length: 13 residues. V shed 6 bases and J shed 4 bases, with 10 bases lying between them. From germline, CDR1 is LNHDA and CDR2 SQIVND (reference sequence). CDR3 in DNA: TGTGCCAGTAGAAACGGGATTTACAATGAGCAGTTCTTC. Translating it yields CASRNGIYNEQFF.

V is TRBV10-2 and J is TRBJ2-5; D call uncertain. Germline lookup yields CDR1 WSHSY and CDR2 SAAADI. V lost 2 bases and J 7 bases, leaving 8 bases between the germline ends. This CDR3 comprises 12 residues. The CDR3 DNA reads TGCGCCAGCAGTGAGACATCCGGGACCCAGTACTTC. It encodes CASSETSGTQYF.

In DNA form, the CDR3 reads TGTGCCAGCAGCCGAGACGGGACACAGAAAGAGACCCAGTACTTC. This gives the protein CASSRDGTQKETQYF. The rearrangement uses TRBV7-3 and TRBJ2-5, with a tentative D call TRBD1 (6 bases). V was pared by 5 bases and J by 3 bases, with 16 bases between. The CDR3 length is 15 residues. Germline CDR1 and CDR2: SGHTA and FQGTGA.